Presented here are 3 T cell receptor beta chains from one specimen sequenced in a study of blood T cell repertoires in COVID-19. Sequencing used immunoSEQ multiplex PCR; TCRdb keeps in-frame clones, though not all of them. The sample includes 400,000 to 500,000 clones, more than 70% of them seen just once. Specimen: PBMCs or T cells enriched from blood (not recorded which). All receptors come from a woman aged 18 to 35 who had been exposed to COVID-19.

This clone was detected only once. This chain uses TRBV18 with TRBJ2-4; 7 positions match TRBD1. V dropped 6 bases and J dropped 2; count of bases not matched to a gene: 16. The CDR3 extends over 18 amino acids. Germline V lookup: CDR1 KGHSH, CDR2 LQKENI. The CDR3 nucleotides read TGTGCCAGCTCGCCGGTCGTGGGGACACAGGGGTCCAAAAACATTCAGTACTTC. This sequence encodes CASSPVVGTQGSKNIQYF.

The chain has TRBV7-3 and TRBJ2-2, with a weak D call TRBD1 (7 bases). The V gene's germline CDR1 is SGHTA and CDR2 FQGTGA. This CDR3 has 15 residues. Trimming cost V 4 bases and J 8 bases, with 17 bases left between them. CDR3 protein: CASSSQGEVAGELFF. As DNA, the CDR3 is TGTGCCAGCAGCTCCCAGGGGGAGGTTGCGGGGGAGCTGTTTTTT.

V gene TRBV6-4 combines with J gene TRBJ1-5; no clear D. Germline V gene data show CDR1 as MRHNA and CDR2 as SNTAGT. CDR3 length equals 11 residues. V lost 8 bases to trimming and J lost 7 bases, with 9 bases between them. The CDR3 coding sequence is TGTGCCAGCGACGGGAGACAGCCCCAGCATTTT. This gives the protein CASDGRQPQHF.